Sequencing of this TCR beta chain was carried out in a study of blood T cell repertoires in COVID-19 (dated by TCRdb to 2020 to 2021). About the full investigation: The collaborator samples originated in the United States, Italy and Spain and spanned the acute and convalescent phases of COVID-19. The material from the prospective study consisted of cDNA or gDNA derived from T cells, B-cell-depleted T cells, or PBMCs. Deeply sampled blood TCRbeta repertoires from subjects exposed to, actively infected with, or recovered from COVID-19 were included in the dataset. The repertoires were made available in a free public database intended to serve as a resource for research on the immune response to SARS-CoV-2. The samples were drawn from two sources: the first 160 participants of the ongoing ImmuneRACE study, and fewer than 1,500 subjects contributed by 6 global collaborators. A de-identified subject ID, COVID-19 status, age in years and sex were almost always included in the sample metadata. Where available, HLA class I and class II types were taken from metadata supplied by the sample provider and were not determined by assay-based typing. What the authors observed across the whole study: The quantity of clinical and demographic metadata differed by source and by participant and was supplied without curation.

To note about this clone: The antigen it recognizes is unknown. The input lacks base qualities; no much larger clone sits a single base away.

TCRbeta CDR3 regions were amplified from genomic DNA by means of the immunoSEQ Assay, a bias-controlled multiplex PCR. In the paper's pipeline: Within the assay, amplification of reference gene primers was used to estimate how many nucleated cells each sample contained. Sequence reads were collapsed and filtered to measure the absolute abundance of every unique TCRbeta CDR3 rearrangement. For each sample, productive Simpson clonality was calculated as the square root of Simpson's diversity index over productive rearrangements. TCRdb stores this immuneACCESS table with in-frame sequences only. Part of the clones is absent; in the studies checked, under half of the shortfall reflects unresolved V genes, and no reason is known for the rest. Clone size and the V and J calls come from that table; the DNA yielded D and trimming. This sample holds roughly 80,000 clones; about four fifths were observed only once. Of the sample, less than 25% is held by the ten largest clones.

The germline V and J ends show losses of 4 bases and 1 base respectively, and no gene match explains 2 bases of the junction. The CDR3, cysteine through phenylalanine, is 14 amino acids long. Solely the CDR3 DNA is kept, with 42 bases framed from the first base. Taken from the germline V gene, the CDR1 and CDR2 loops are MNHEY and SVGAGI. Each collaborating institution followed its own protocols to collect whole blood in K2EDTA tubes. Collaborator samples were shipped for TCRbeta analysis as frozen whole blood, isolated PBMCs, or DNA extracted from either sample type. The chain was built from TRBV6-5 and TRBJ2-3, with TRBD2 identical over 7 junction bases. Sequencing was performed on peripheral blood. The receptor comes from a human donor in a cohort sampled during active COVID-19. At the DNA level, the sequence is TGTGCCAGCAGTTTTCTAGCGGGCACAGATACGCAGTATTTT. Its amino acids are CASSFLAGTDTQYF.